This is a list of T cell receptor beta chains from one sample in a study of T cells in localized non-small cell lung cancer. The data were produced by immunoSEQ multiplex PCR, yet TCRdb's version contains in-frame clones alone and is incomplete. The sample has some 3,500 clones; roughly 42% are singletons. The sample was lung tumor tissue, taken before any cancer treatment. The source of these receptors is a male donor older than 55 with stage I lung adenocarcinoma. The CDR3 runs from the conserved cysteine through the conserved F or W. The D gene is left open where the match is weak. Size is stated for part of the rows, as once, few or many counts, or as a class when the clone is expanded.

j_gene | v_gene | d_gene | abundance | CDR3nt | CDR3aa
TRBJ1-1 | TRBV18 | . | . | TGTGCCAGCTCCTCAGGGGTGAACACTGAAGCTTTCTTT | CASSSGVNTEAFF
TRBJ2-1 | TRBV29-1 | . | . | TGCAGCGTTGTTATAGATTGGGGGGGCAGTCGGTACAATGAGCAGTTCTTC | CSVVIDWGGSRYNEQFF
TRBJ1-3 | TRBV5-1 | . | few | TGCGCCAGCAGCTTGGCAGGGGTCGGAAACACCATATATTTT | CASSLAGVGNTIYF
TRBJ2-2 | TRBV19 | TRBD1 | . | TGTGCCAGTAGTACCTCCGGGACAGGGGCCGGGGAGCTGTTTTTT | CASSTSGTGAGELFF
TRBJ1-4 | TRBV18 | . | . | TGTGCCAGCTCACCCGTTTTTTTTGGGTCAGAGAATGAAAAACTGTTTTTT | CASSPVFFGSENEKLFF
TRBJ1-2 | TRBV6-8 | . | . | TGTGCCAGCAGAGAGGCCTTGGGGGAAGGTGGCTACACCTTC | CASREALGEGGYTF
TRBJ1-6 | TRBV19 | . | . | TGTGCCAGTAGTCCCGGACAGTTCAGCTCCTATAATTCACCCCTCCACTTT | CASSPGQFSSYNSPLHF
TRBJ1-1 | TRBV6-8 | . | . | TGTGCCAGCAGCTACCCTCTGGGGGTAGAAGCTTTCTTT | CASSYPLGVEAFF
TRBJ1-3 | TRBV7-6 | TRBD1 | . | TGTGCCAGCAGCTTAGACAGGGGTACTGGAAACACCATATATTTT | CASSLDRGTGNTIYF
TRBJ2-7 | TRBV11-3 | . | few | TGTGCCAGCAGCCCCGTGACAGGCGTCTATTCCTACGAGCAGTACTTC | CASSPVTGVYSYEQYF